This is a list of T cell receptor beta chains from one sample in a study of beta chain features in type 1 diabetes. Some clones are missing from TCRdb's copy, which holds only in-frame ones; the method was immunoSEQ multiplex PCR. The table lists 120,000 or so clones, roughly 17% of them singletons, with about 2.4% in the top ten. The specimen sequenced was central memory CD4+ T cells from blood. The source of these receptors is a young man with type 1 diabetes. Each CDR3 is given with its conserved first and last residue. A D gene is named only where the DNA matches it firmly. The size of a clone is reported for some rows only, either as once, few or many, or as a class for expanded clones.

TRBV30	15	NA	NA	TRBJ1-1	TGTGCCTGGAGTCCTTCGGTTACAGGGAAACTTGAAGCTTTCTTT	CAWSPSVTGKLEAFF
TRBV7-9	13	few	NA	TRBJ2-7	TGTGCCAGCAGCTTCCAAATCCGGGATAGCCAGTACTTC	CASSFQIRDSQYF
TRBV15	14	NA	NA	TRBJ2-5	TGTGCCACCAGCACAGGGGGGACTTCAGAGACCCAGTACTTC	CATSTGGTSETQYF
TRBV18	15	few	NA	TRBJ2-3	TGTGCCAGCTGCTCGGACTACCTTAGCACAGATACGCAGTATTTT	CASCSDYLSTDTQYF
TRBV6-5	15	NA	NA	TRBJ1-1	TGTGCCAGCAGCTGGCTTCAACAGGGATACACTGAAGCTTTCTTT	CASSWLQQGYTEAFF
TRBV9	14	NA	NA	TRBJ2-1	TGTGCCAGCTCTACAGGCTATTCCTACAATGAGCAGTTCTTC	CASSTGYSYNEQFF
TRBV7-2	16	few	TRBD1	TRBJ2-7	TGTGCCAGCAGCCCCCGGCCACAGGGGGCTTCAAGCGAGCAGTACTTC	CASSPRPQGASSEQYF
TRBV27	16	NA	TRBD1	TRBJ2-1	TGTGCCAGCAGTTATCTCCGGGACAGCTCCTACAATGAGCAGTTCTTC	CASSYLRDSSYNEQFF
TRBV19	15	few	TRBD1	TRBJ1-1	TGTGCCAGTACCCCCAACCGGGACAGGGGTTTTGAAGCTTTCTTT	CASTPNRDRGFEAFF
TRBV18	15	few	NA	TRBJ2-5	TGTGCCAGCTCACCCCGGGGTAGCGGAGAAGAGACCCAGTACTTC	CASSPRGSGEETQYF
TRBV30	12	NA	NA	TRBJ2-3	TGTGCCTGGATCCGGCTGCCGAATACGCAGTATTTT	CAWIRLPNTQYF
TRBV9	13	many	NA	TRBJ2-5	TGTGCCAGCAGCGTAGAGTACCAAGAGACCCAGTACTTC	CASSVEYQETQYF
TRBV30	13	NA	TRBD1	TRBJ2-7	TGTGCCTGGGTCCGACAGGGCTCCTACGAGCAGTACTTC	CAWVRQGSYEQYF
TRBV7-9	13	NA	TRBD1	TRBJ1-1	TGTGCCAGCAGCCGGGACAGGGGAACTGAAGCTTTCTTT	CASSRDRGTEAFF
TRBV7-2	14	NA	NA	TRBJ2-7	TGTGCCAGCAGCCGTACAGGGGAGGGGTACGAGCAGTACTTC	CASSRTGEGYEQYF
TRBV4-3	15	NA	NA	TRBJ1-1	TGCGCCAGCAGCCGCCGTGACAGCATGAACACTGAAGCTTTCTTT	CASSRRDSMNTEAFF
TRBV18	14	few	NA	TRBJ1-2	TGTGCCAGCTCACCAGACACAGGGCAAGGTGGCTACACCTTC	CASSPDTGQGGYTF
TRBV18	15	few	NA	TRBJ1-4	TGTGCCAGCTCACCGACCGGTAGTGATAATGAAAAACTGTTTTTT	CASSPTGSDNEKLFF
TRBV7-2	14	NA	NA	TRBJ2-7	TGTGCCAGCAGCTTGGGGCACGCGGGGTACGAGCAGTACTTC	CASSLGHAGYEQYF
TRBV28	16	few	NA	TRBJ2-3	TGTGCCAGCAGTTTAGGAGGGAACCCTGGCACAGATACGCAGTATTTT	CASSLGGNPGTDTQYF